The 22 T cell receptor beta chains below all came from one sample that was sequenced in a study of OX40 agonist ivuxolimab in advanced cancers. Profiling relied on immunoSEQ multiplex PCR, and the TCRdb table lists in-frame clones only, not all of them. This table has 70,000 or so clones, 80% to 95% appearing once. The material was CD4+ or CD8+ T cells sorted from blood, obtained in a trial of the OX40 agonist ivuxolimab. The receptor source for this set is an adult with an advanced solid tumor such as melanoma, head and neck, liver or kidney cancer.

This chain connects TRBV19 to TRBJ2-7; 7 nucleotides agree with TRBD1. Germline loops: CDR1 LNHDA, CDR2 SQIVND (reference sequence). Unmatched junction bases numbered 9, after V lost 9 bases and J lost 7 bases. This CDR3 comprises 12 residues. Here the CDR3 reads CASRDSPGEQYF. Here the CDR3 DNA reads TGTGCCAGCCGGGACAGCCCCGGAGAGCAGTACTTC.

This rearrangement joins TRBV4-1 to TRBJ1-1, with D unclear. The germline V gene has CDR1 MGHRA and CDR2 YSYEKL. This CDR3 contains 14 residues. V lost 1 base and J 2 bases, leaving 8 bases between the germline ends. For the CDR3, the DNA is TGCGCCAGCAGCCAAGTCCCAGATAACACTGAAGCTTTCTTT. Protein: CASSQVPDNTEAFF.

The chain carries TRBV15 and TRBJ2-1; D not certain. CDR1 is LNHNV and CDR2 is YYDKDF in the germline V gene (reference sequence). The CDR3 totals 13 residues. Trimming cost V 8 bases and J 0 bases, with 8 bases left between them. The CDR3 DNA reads TGTGCCACCGCAAAAAGCTCCTACAATGAGCAGTTCTTC. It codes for CATAKSSYNEQFF.

This CDR3 reads CASSLGRMWADTQYF. CDR3 coding DNA: TGTGCCAGCAGCTTGGGCAGGATGTGGGCAGATACGCAGTATTTT. V is TRBV5-6 and J is TRBJ2-3, with D unresolved. The germline V and J ends were trimmed by 0 bases and 4 bases, with 12 bases remaining between them. The CDR3 sequence is 15 residues long. Germline CDR1 and CDR2: SGHDT and YYEEEE.

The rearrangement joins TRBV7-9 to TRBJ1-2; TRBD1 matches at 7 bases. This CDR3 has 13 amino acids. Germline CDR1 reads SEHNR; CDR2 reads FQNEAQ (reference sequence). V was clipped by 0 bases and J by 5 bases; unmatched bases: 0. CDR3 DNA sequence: TGTGCCAGCAGCTTAGCACAGGGGTATGGCTACACCTTC. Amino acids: CASSLAQGYGYTF.

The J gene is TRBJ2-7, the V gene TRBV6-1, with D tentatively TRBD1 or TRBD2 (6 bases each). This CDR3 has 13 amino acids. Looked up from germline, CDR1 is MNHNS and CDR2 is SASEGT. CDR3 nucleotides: TGTGGCGGAGGGGGAGGTAGCTCCTACGAGCAGTACTTC. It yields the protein CGGGGGSSYEQYF.

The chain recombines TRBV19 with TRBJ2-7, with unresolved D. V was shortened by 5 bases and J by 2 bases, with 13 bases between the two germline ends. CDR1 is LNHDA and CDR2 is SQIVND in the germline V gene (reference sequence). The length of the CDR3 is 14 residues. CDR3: CASSSLGAPYEQYF. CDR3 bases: TGTGCCAGTAGTTCCCTAGGCGCACCCTACGAGCAGTACTTC.

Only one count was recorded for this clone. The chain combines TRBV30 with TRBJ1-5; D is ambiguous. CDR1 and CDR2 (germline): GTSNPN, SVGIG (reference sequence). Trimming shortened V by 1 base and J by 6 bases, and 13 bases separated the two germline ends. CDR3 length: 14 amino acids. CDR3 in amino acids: CAWSDLGWGQPQHF. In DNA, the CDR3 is TGTGCCTGGAGTGACCTGGGTTGGGGTCAGCCCCAGCATTTT. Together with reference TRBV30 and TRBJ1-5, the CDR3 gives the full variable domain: SQTIHQWPATLVQPVGSPLSLECTVEGTSNPNLYWYRQAAGRGLQLLFYSVGIGQISSEVPQNLSASRPQDRQFILSSKKLLLSDSGFYLCAWSDLGWGQPQHFGDGTRLSIL.

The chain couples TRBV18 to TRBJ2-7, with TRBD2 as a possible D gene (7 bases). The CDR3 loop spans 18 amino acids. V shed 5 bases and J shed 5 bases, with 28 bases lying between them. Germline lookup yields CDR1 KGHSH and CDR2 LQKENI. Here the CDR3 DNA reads TGTGCCAGCTCAACTATAGAGGCGGGGGCCCAGCACCCCCACGAGCAGTACTTC. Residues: CASSTIEAGAQHPHEQYF.

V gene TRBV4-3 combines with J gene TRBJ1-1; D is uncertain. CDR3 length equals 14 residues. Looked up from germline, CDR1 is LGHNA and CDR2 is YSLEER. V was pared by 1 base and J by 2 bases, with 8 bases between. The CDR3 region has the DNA TGCGCCAGCAGCCAAGCGCGGGCTAACACTGAAGCTTTCTTT. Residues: CASSQARANTEAFF.

DNA of the CDR3: TGCGCCAGCAGCTATACAGGGGATAGCAATCAGCCCCAGCATTTT. Its protein product is CASSYTGDSNQPQHF. The V and J genes are TRBV5-1 and TRBJ1-5, with 7 bases identical to TRBD1. Unmatched junction bases numbered 3, after V lost 3 bases and J lost 0 bases. In germline, CDR1 is SGHRS, CDR2 YFSETQ. This CDR3 comprises 15 residues.

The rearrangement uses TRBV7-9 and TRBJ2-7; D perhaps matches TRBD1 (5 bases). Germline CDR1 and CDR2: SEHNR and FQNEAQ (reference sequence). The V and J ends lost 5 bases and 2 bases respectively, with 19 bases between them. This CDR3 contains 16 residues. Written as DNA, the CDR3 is TGTGCCAGCAGCCCCCCATCCCTCGACAGTCCCTACGAGCAGTACTTC. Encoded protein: CASSPPSLDSPYEQYF.

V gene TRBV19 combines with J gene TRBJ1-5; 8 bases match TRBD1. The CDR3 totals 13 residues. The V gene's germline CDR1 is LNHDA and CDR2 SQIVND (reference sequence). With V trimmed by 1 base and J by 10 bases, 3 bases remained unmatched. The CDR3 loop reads CASSIGTGSPQHF. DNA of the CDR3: TGTGCCAGTAGTATAGGGACAGGGTCCCCCCAGCATTTT.

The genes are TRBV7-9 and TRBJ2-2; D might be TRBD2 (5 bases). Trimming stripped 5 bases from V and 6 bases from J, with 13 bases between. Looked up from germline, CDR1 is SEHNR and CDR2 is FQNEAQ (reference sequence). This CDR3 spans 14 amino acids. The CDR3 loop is CASSPEGRPGELFF. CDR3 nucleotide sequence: TGTGCCAGCAGCCCCGAGGGTCGTCCCGGGGAGCTGTTTTTT.

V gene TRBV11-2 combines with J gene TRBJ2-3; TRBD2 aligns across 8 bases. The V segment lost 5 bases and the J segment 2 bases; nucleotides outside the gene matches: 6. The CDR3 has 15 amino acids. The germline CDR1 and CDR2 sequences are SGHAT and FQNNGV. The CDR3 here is CASSPGAGDTDTQYF. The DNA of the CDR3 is TGTGCCAGCAGCCCAGGAGCGGGGGACACAGATACGCAGTATTTT.

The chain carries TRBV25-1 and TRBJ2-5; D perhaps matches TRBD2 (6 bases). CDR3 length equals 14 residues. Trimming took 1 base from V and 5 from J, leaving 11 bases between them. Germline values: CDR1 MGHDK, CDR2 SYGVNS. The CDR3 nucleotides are TGTGCCAGCAGTGAATTGGGGGGAGTGGAGACCCAGTACTTC. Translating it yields CASSELGGVETQYF.

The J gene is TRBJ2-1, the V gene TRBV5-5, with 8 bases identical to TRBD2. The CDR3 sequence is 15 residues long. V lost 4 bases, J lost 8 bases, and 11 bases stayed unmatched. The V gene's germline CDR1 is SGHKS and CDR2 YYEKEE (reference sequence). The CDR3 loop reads CASSLGAGGLDEQFF. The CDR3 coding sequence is TGTGCCAGCAGCCTTGGTGCGGGGGGCCTCGATGAGCAGTTCTTC.

The CDR3 nucleotides read TGTGCCAGCATTAGTTGGGCTGGTATCAATGAGCAGTTCTTC. Translating it yields CASISWAGINEQFF. The rearrangement joins TRBV6-1 to TRBJ2-1; D not certain. Trimming left V 7 bases short and J 6 bases short, with 16 bases between. CDR1 is MNHNS, CDR2 SASEGT, per germline. The CDR3 sequence is 14 residues long.

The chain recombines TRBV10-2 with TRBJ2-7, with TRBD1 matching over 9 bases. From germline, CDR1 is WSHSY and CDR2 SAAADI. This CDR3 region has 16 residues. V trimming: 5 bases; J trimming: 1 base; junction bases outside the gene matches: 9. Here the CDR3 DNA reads TGCGCCAGCAGTTCTTCCCCCGGGACAGGGTCCTACGAGCAGTACTTC. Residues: CASSSSPGTGSYEQYF.

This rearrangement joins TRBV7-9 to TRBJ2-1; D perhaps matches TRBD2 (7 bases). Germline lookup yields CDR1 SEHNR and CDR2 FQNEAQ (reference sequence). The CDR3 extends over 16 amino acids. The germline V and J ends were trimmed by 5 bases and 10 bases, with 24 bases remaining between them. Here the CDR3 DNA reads TGTGCCAGCAGCCCCGAGAGGGGAGGGGGGCCGGAGGAGCAGTTCTTC. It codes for CASSPERGGGPEEQFF.

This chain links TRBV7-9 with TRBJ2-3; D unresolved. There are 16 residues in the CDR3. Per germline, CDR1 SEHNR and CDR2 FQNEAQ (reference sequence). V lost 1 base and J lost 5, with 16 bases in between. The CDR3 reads CASSLEAPHPRDTQYF. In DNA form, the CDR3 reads TGTGCCAGCAGCTTAGAAGCCCCTCATCCCAGAGATACGCAGTATTTT.

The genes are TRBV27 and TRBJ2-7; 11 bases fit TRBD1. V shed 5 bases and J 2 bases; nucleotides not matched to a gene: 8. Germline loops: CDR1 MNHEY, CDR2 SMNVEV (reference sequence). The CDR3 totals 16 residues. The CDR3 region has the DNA TGTGCCAGCAGTCCACAGGGGACAGGGGGTACCTACGAGCAGTACTTC. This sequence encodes CASSPQGTGGTYEQYF.